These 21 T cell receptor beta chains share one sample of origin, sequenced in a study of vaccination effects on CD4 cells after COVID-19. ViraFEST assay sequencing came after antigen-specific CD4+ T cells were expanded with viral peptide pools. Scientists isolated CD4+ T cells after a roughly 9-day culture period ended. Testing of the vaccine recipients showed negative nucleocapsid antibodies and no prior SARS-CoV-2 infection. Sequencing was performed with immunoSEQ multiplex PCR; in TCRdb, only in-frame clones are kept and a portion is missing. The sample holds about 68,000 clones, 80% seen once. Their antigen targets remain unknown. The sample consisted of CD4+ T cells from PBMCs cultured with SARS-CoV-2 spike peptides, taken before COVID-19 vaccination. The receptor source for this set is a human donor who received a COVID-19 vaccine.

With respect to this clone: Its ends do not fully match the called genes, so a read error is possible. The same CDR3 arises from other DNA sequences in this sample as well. CDR3 sequence reads: CASRAQANNSPLHF. As DNA, the CDR3 is TGCGCCAGCCGTGCACAGGCCAATAATTCACCCCTCCACTTT. This chain uses TRBV3-1 (or the pseudogene TRBV3-2) with TRBJ1-6; the D gene is possibly TRBD1 (5 bases). Germline V gene lookup returns CDR1 LGHDT and CDR2 YNNKEL (reference sequence). The CDR3 covers 14 residues.

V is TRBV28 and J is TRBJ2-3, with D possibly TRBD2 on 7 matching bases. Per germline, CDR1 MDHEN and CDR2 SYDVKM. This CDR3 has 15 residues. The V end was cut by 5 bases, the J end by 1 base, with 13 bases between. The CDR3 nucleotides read TGTGCCAGCAGTCTCTCGGGGGGCGGCACAGATACGCAGTATTTT. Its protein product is CASSLSGGGTDTQYF.

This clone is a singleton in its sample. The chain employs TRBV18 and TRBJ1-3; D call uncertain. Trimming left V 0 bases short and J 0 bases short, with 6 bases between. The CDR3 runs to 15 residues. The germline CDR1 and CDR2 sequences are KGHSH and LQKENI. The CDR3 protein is CASSPPALSGNTIYF. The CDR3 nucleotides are TGTGCCAGCTCACCACCGGCCCTCTCTGGAAACACCATATATTTT. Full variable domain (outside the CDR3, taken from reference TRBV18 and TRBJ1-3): NAGVMQNPRHLVRRRGQEARLRCSPMKGHSHVYWYRQLPEEGLKFMVYLQKENIIDESGMPKERFSAEFPKEGPSILRIQQVVRGDSAAYFCASSPPALSGNTIYFGEGSWLTVV.

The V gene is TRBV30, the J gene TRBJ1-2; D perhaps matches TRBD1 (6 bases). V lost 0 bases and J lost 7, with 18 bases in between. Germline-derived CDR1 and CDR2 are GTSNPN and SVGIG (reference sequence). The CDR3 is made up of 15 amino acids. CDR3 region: CAWSVLRGRNSGYTF. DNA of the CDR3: TGTGCCTGGAGTGTACTTCGGGGGCGAAATAGTGGCTACACCTTC.

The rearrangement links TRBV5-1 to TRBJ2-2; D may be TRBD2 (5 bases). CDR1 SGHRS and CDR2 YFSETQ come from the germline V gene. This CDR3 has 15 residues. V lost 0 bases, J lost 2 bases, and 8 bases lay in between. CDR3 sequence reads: CASSLAGLNTGELFF. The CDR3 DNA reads TGCGCCAGCAGCTTGGCCGGACTTAACACCGGGGAGCTGTTTTTT.

CDR3 DNA sequence: TGTGCCAGCAGCTTGAGGCTGGGGGGAGAAGCTTTCTTT. It codes for CASSLRLGGEAFF. The chain uses TRBV11-2 and TRBJ1-1; TRBD1 is a possible D gene (5 bases). Germline V CDR1 and CDR2: SGHAT, FQNNGV. V was trimmed by 3 bases and J by 8 bases, leaving 13 bases between them. This CDR3 has 13 residues.

The CDR3 region is CASRDGTSRETQYF. CDR3 DNA sequence: TGTGCCAGTAGAGATGGGACTAGTCGAGAGACCCAGTACTTC. The J gene is TRBJ2-5, the V gene TRBV19; 8 positions match TRBD2. Trimming took 6 bases from V and 4 from J; bases not matched to a gene: 7. The CDR3 has 14 amino acids. Germline values: CDR1 LNHDA, CDR2 SQIVND (reference sequence).

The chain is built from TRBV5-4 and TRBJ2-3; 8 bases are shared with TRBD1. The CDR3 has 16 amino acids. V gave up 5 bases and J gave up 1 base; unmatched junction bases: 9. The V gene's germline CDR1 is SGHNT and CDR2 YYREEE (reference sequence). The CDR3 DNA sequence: TGTGCCAGCAGTCAGGGGTCGGGACAGGGCACAGATACGCAGTATTTT. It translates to CASSQGSGQGTDTQYF.

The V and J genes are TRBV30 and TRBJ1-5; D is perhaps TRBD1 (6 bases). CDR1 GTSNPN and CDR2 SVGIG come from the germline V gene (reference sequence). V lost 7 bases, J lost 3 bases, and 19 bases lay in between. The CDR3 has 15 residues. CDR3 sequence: CAFLGGRWDNQPQHF. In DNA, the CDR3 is TGTGCCTTTTTGGGGGGGCGGTGGGACAATCAGCCCCAGCATTTT.

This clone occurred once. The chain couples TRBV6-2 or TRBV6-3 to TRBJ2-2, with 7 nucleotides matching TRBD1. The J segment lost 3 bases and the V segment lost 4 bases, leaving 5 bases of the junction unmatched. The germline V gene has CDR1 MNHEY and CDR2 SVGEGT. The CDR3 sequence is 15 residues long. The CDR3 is CASSFGTVDTGELFF. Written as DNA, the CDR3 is TGTGCCAGCAGTTTCGGGACAGTAGACACCGGGGAGCTGTTTTTT.

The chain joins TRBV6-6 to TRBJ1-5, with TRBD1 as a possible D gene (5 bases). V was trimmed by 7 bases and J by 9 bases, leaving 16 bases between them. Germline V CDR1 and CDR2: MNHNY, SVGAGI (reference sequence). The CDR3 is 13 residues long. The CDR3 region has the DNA TGTGCCAGCACCCCTAGGGGCCTTGGGCCCCAGCATTTT. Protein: CASTPRGLGPQHF.

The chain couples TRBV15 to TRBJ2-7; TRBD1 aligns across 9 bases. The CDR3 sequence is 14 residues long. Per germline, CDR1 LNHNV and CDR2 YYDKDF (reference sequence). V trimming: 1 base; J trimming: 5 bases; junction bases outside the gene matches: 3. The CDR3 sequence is CATSRVTGGHEQYV. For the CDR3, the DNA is TGTGCCACCAGCAGAGTCACAGGGGGCCACGAGCAGTACGTC.

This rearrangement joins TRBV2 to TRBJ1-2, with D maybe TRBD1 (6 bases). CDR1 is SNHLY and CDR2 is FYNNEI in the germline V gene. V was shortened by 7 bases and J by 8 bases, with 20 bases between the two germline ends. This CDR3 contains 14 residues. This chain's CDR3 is CASNLPGALPGYTF. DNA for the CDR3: TGTGCCAGCAATCTGCCGGGGGCGCTTCCCGGCTACACCTTC. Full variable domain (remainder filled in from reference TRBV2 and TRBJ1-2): EPEVTQTPSHQVTQMGQEVILRCVPISNHLYFYWYRQILGQKVEFLVSFYNNEISEKSEIFDDQFSVERPDGSNFTLKIRSTKLEDSAMYFCASNLPGALPGYTFGSGTRLTVV.

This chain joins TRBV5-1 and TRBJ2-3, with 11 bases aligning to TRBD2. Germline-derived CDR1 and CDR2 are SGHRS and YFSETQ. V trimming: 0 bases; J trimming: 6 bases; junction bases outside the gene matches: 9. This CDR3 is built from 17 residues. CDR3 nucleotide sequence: TGCGCCAGCAGCTTGGAGTTGGGACTAGCGGTGAAGGATACGCAGTATTTT. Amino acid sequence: CASSLELGLAVKDTQYF.

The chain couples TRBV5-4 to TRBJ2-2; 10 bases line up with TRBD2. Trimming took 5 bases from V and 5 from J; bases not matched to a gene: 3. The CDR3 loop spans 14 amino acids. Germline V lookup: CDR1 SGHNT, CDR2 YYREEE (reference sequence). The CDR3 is CASRPTSGTGELFF. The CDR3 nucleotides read TGTGCCAGCAGACCGACTAGCGGGACCGGGGAGCTGTTTTTT.

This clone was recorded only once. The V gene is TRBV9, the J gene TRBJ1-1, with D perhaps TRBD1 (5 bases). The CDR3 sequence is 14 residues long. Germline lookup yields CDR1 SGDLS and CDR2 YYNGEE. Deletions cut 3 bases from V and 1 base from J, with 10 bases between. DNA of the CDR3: TGTGCCAGCAGCGCCATTGGACAGAACACTGAAGCTTTCTTT. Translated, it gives CASSAIGQNTEAFF.

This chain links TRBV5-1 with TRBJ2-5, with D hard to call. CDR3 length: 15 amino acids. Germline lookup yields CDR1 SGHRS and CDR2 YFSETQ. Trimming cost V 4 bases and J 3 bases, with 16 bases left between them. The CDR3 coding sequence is TGCGCCAGCAGCGCCGTTATCGACCCTAAAGAGACCCAGTACTTC. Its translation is CASSAVIDPKETQYF.

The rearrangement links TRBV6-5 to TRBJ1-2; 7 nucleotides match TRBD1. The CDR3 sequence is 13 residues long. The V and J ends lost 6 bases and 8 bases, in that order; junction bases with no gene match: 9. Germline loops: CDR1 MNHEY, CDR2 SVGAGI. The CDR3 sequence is CASRFDGTEGYTF. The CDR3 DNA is TGTGCCAGCAGATTCGACGGGACAGAGGGCTACACCTTC.

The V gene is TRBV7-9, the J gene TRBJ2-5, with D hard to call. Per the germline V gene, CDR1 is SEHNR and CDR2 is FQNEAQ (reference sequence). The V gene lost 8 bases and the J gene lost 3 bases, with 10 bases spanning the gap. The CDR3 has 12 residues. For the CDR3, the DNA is TGTGCCAGCGGCAACGGAGAAGAGACCCAGTACTTC. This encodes CASGNGEETQYF. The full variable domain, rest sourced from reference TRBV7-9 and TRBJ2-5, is DTGVSQNPRHKITKRGQNVTFRCDPISEHNRLYWYRQTLGQGPEFLTYFQNEAQLEKSRLLSDRFSAERPKGSFSTLEIQRTEQGDSAMYLCASGNGEETQYFGPGTRLLVL.

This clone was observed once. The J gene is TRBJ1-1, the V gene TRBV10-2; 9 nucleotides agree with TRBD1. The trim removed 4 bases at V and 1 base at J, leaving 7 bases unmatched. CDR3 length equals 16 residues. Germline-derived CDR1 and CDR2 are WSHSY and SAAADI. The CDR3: CASSGPGQGTNTEAFF. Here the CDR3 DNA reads TGCGCCAGCAGTGGGCCGGGACAGGGAACGAACACTGAAGCTTTCTTT.

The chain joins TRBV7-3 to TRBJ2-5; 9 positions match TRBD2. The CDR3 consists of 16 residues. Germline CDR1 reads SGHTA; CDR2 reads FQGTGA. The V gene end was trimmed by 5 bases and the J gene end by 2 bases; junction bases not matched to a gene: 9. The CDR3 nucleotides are TGTGCCAGCAGCCCCGGTCTAGCGGGGTTACAAGAGACCCAGTACTTC. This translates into CASSPGLAGLQETQYF.